Shown below are 9 T cell receptor beta chains from a single sample sequenced in a study of T-cell memory formation after mild COVID-19. TCRdb itself ran the 5' RACE reads through MiXCR, one entry per CDR3 protein. The profile covers approximately 500,000 distinct CDR3 sequences, with around 25% appearing a single time and 9.5% to 15% taken by the ten largest. Material: PBMCs or a T cell subset sorted from them (not recorded which). These receptors originate from an adult woman who had mild COVID-19 (a few samples of this study predate the infection). Cell type and time point are not known.

Comments on this clonotype: This could be a read error, since a much larger clone is one nucleotide away. V is TRBV12-3 or TRBV12-4 and J is TRBJ2-3; D not certain. The CDR3 loop spans 13 amino acids. Trimming removed 3 bases from V and 4 bases from J, with 8 bases in between. The CDR3 nucleotides read TGTGCCAGCAGTTTCGGAGACGCAGATACGCAGTATTTT. Its protein product is CASSFGDADTQYF.

The chain recombines TRBV7-6 with TRBJ2-7; 8 bases align to TRBD1. This CDR3 is built from 13 residues. Germline CDR1 is SGHVS and CDR2 is FNYEAQ. V trimming: 3 bases; J trimming: 5 bases; junction bases outside the gene matches: 3. CDR3 in amino acids: CASSLDRAHEQYF. Here the CDR3 DNA reads TGTGCCAGCAGCTTGGACAGGGCCCACGAGCAGTACTTC.

The chain combines TRBV11-2 with TRBJ1-5; D is perhaps TRBD1 (5 bases). From germline, CDR1 is SGHAT and CDR2 FQNNGV. Trimming took off 5 bases at V and 4 bases at J, with 15 bases between the two ends. CDR3 length equals 15 residues. The CDR3 DNA is TGTGCCAGCAGCCGCTCGGGGCCCGGGAATCAGCCCCAGCATTTT. Its translation is CASSRSGPGNQPQHF.

This clonotype was picked up a small number of times. The chain carries TRBV28 and TRBJ2-4; D is possibly TRBD1 (5 bases). The CDR3 is 18 residues long. Trimming cost V 4 bases and J 2 bases, with 21 bases left between them. The germline gives CDR1 MDHEN, CDR2 SYDVKM. As DNA, the CDR3 is TGTGCCAGCAGTTACTCCTTACAGGTCCCTTTTACCAAAAACATTCAGTACTTC. This encodes CASSYSLQVPFTKNIQYF.

This clonotype has just a few counts. J is TRBJ1-2 and V is TRBV20-1; TRBD1 might be the D (6 bases). Trimming stripped 4 bases from V and 4 bases from J, with 13 bases between. Germline V lookup: CDR1 DFQATT, CDR2 SNEGSKA (reference sequence). This CDR3 spans 13 amino acids. CDR3 coding DNA: TGCAGTGCTATAGGGGGGTTGAGCTATGGCTACACCTTC. It yields the protein CSAIGGLSYGYTF.

This clonotype was counted between two and nine times. The chain employs TRBV20-1 and TRBJ2-3; TRBD1 agrees at 9 bases. Trimming cost V 5 bases and J 1 base; bases outside gene matches: 4. Germline CDR1 is DFQATT and CDR2 is SNEGSKA (reference sequence). The length of the CDR3 is 14 residues. The CDR3 DNA is TGCAGTGCTCAACAGGGGGCTCGCACAGATACGCAGTATTTT. Protein product: CSAQQGARTDTQYF.

V usage is TRBV6-5 and J usage is TRBJ1-1; 8 bases are a match to TRBD1. The germline V gene has CDR1 MNHEY and CDR2 SVGAGI. The CDR3 loop spans 15 amino acids. V dropped 4 bases and J dropped 3; count of bases not matched to a gene: 7. The CDR3 loop reads CASSSWGQADTEAFF. CDR3 in DNA: TGTGCCAGCAGTTCCTGGGGACAGGCAGACACTGAAGCTTTCTTT.

The CDR3 sequence: CASSKADRPSYEQYF. The CDR3 coding sequence is TGTGCCAGCAGCAAAGCGGACCGGCCAAGCTACGAGCAGTACTTC. The rearrangement links TRBV7-6 to TRBJ2-7, with D possibly matching TRBD2 (5 bases). V was pared by 5 bases and J by 3 bases, with 17 bases between. This CDR3 region has 15 residues. In germline, CDR1 is SGHVS, CDR2 FNYEAQ. Full variable domain (outside the CDR3, taken from reference TRBV7-6 and TRBJ2-7): GAGVSQSPRYKVTKRGQDVALRCDPISGHVSLYWYRQALGQGPEFLTYFNYEAQQDKSGLPNDRFSAERPEGSISTLTIQRTEQRDSAMYRCASSKADRPSYEQYFGPGTRLTVT.

The rearrangement joins TRBV7-8 to TRBJ1-4; D call uncertain. V gave up 3 bases and J gave up 5 bases, with 4 bases separating them. CDR1 and CDR2 from the germline V gene are SGHVS and FQNEAQ. This CDR3 is built from 12 residues. The CDR3 loop is CASSFSNEKLFF. The DNA for the CDR3 is TGTGCCAGCAGCTTTTCCAATGAAAAACTGTTTTTT.